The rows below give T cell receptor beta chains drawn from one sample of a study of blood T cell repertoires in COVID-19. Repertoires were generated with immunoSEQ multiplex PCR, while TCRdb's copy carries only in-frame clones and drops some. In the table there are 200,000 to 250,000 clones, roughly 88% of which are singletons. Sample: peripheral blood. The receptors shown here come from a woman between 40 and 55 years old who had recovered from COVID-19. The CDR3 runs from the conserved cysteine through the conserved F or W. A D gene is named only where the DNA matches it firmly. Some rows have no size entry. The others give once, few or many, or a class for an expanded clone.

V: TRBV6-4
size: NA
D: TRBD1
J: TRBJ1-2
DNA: TGTGCCAGCAGTGACTTCGGGGGACAGGGTGGCTACACCTTC
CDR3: CASSDFGGQGGYTF

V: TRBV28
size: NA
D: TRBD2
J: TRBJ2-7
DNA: TGTGCCAGCACTACGGGGGGGGCGTCCTACGAGCAGTACTTC
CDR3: CASTTGGASYEQYF

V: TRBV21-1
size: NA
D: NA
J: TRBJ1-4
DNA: TGTGCCAGCAGCAAAAGGTTTGGAGGTACTAATGAAAAACTGTTTTTT
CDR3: CASSKRFGGTNEKLFF

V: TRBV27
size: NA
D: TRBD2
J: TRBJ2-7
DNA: TGTGCCAGCAGGCGACTAGCAGGCTCCTACGAGCAGTACTTC
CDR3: CASRRLAGSYEQYF

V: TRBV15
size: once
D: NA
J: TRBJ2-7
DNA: TGTGCCACCAGCAGAGATAGACAGAGCTCCTACGAGCAGTACTTC
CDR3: CATSRDRQSSYEQYF

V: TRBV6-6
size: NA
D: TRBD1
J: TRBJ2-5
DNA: TGTGCCAGCAGTACGGGACAGGGAATAACTGAGACCCAGTACTTC
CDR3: CASSTGQGITETQYF

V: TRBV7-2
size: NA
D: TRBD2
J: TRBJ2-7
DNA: TGTGCCAGCAGCTTAGGGACTAGCGGCTTGAGCTCCTACGAGCAGTACTTC
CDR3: CASSLGTSGLSSYEQYF

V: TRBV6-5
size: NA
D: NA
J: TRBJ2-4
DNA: TGTGCCAGCAAAACAGGGTCAAACATTCAGTACTTC
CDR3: CASKTGSNIQYF

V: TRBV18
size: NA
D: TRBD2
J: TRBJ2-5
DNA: TGTGCCAGCTCCGCCGGGACTAGCGGGAGTTATCAAGAGACCCAGTACTTC
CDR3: CASSAGTSGSYQETQYF

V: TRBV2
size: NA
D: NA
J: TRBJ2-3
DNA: TGTGCCAGCAGAATGGACAGTTCTTCCACAGATACGCAGTATTTT
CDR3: CASRMDSSSTDTQYF

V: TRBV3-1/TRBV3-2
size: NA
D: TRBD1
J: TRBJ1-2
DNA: TGTGCCAGCAGCCCAAGGTCACAGGGGTTCAGCCCGTACACCTTC
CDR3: CASSPRSQGFSPYTF

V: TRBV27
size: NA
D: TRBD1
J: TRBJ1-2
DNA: TGTGCCAGCAGTTTACGTCGCTCCGGGACAGGGGGCTTTGGCTACACCTTC
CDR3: CASSLRRSGTGGFGYTF

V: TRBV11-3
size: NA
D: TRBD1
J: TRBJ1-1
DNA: TGTGCCAGCAGCTTGAGATTTGAACAGGGGGCCGGCGGAGCTTTCTTT
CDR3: CASSLRFEQGAGGAFF

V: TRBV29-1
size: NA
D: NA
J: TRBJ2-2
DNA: TGCAGCGTTGACGCGGGGACCGCGAACACCGGGGAGCTGTTTTTT
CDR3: CSVDAGTANTGELFF

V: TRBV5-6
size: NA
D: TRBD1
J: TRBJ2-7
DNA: TGTGCCAGCAGCTCCGGGACAGGGAGTTTCTACGAGCAGTACTTC
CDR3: CASSSGTGSFYEQYF

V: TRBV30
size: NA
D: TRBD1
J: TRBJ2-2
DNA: TGTGCCTGGATAAGACAGGGGGCGCGTGGCACCGGGGAGCTGTTTTTT
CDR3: CAWIRQGARGTGELFF

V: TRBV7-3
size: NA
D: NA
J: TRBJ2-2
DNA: TGTGCCAGCAGCTTATCAGGGACCGGGGAGCTGTTTTTT
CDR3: CASSLSGTGELFF

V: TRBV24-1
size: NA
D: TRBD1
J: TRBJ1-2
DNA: TGTGCCACCAGTGCCTCGACAGGGGGCGCGGGTGGCTACACCTTC
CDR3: CATSASTGGAGGYTF

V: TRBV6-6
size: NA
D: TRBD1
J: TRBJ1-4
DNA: TGTGCCAGCAGCCACGGGACAGGGTGGTTCGAAAAACTGTTTTTT
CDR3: CASSHGTGWFEKLFF

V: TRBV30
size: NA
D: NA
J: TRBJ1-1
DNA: TGTGCCTGGGCCCGCCCTCCAGGGGTGCTAGCTTTCTTT
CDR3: CAWARPPGVLAFF

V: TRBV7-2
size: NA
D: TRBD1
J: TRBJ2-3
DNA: TGTGCCAGCAGCTTAGAGGGACAGGCGGCGCGGGGGCAGTATTTT
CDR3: CASSLEGQAARGQYF

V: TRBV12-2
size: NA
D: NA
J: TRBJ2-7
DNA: TGTGCAAGTCGCTCCCGGGACAGGGTTTTTTACGAGCAGTACTTC
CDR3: CASRSRDRVFYEQYF

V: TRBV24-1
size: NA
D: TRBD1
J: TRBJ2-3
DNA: TGTGCCACCAGTGACTTACAGGGACAGACGCAGTATTTT
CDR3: CATSDLQGQTQYF

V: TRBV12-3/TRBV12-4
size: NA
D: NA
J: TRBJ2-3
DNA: TGTGCCAGCAGTTTAGTACTAGGTACGGCGCAGTATTTT
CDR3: CASSLVLGTAQYF

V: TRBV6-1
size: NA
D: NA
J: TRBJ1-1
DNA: TGTGCCAGCAGTGAAGCGAGGGGGGGGTTAAGTGGTGCGAACACTGAAGCTTTCTTT
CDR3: CASSEARGGLSGANTEAFF

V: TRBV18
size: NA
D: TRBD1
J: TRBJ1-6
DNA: TGTGCCAGCTCGCAGGACAGGGATAATTCACCCCTCCACTTT
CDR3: CASSQDRDNSPLHF

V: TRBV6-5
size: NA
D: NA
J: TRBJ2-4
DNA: TGTGCCAGCAGTTTGAATGCAGGGGACATTCAGTACTTC
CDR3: CASSLNAGDIQYF

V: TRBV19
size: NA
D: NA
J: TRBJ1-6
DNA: TGTGCCAGTAGTCAGAAGGACAGACCTAATTCACCCCTCCACTTT
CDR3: CASSQKDRPNSPLHF

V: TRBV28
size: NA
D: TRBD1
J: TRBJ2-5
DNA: TGTGCCAGCAGCCGGACAGGGTGGCAAGAGACCCAGTACTTC
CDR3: CASSRTGWQETQYF

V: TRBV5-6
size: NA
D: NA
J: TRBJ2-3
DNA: TGTGCCAGCAGCGAGGACTTTGGGGGCACAGATACGCAGTATTTT
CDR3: CASSEDFGGTDTQYF

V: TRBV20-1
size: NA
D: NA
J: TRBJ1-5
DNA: TGCAGTGCTAGTATAGGGGGAAGCAATCAGCCCCAGCATTTT
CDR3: CSASIGGSNQPQHF

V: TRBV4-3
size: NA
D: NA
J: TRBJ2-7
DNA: TGCGCCAGCAGCCAAGACAGGGGTGCTAGCTACGAGCAGTACTTC
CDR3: CASSQDRGASYEQYF

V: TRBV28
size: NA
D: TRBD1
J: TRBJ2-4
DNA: TGTGCCAGCAGTCCCCGGGACAGGTTGGACATTCAGTACTTC
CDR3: CASSPRDRLDIQYF

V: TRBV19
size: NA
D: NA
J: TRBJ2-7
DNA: TGTGCCAGTAGTATTATTCCTTCGAGCTCCTACGAGCAGTACTTC
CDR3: CASSIIPSSSYEQYF

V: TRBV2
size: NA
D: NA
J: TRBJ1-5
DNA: TGTGCCAGCAGTGACAGTCCGGCTAGAAGCAATCAGCCCCAGCATTTT
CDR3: CASSDSPARSNQPQHF

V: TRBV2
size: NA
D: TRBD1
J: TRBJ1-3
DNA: TGTGCCAGCAGTGGGCAGGGGGCGCGTGGAAACACCATATATTTT
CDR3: CASSGQGARGNTIYF

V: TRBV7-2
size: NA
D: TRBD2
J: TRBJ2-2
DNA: TGTGCCAGCAGCTTAGTATGGCTAGCGGGAGCCGGGGAGCTGTTTTTT
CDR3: CASSLVWLAGAGELFF

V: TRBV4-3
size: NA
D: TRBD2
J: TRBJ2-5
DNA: TGCGCCAGCAGCCAAGGGCTAGCGGGGGGCTTCCAAGAGACCCAGTACTTC
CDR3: CASSQGLAGGFQETQYF